These 32 T cell receptor beta chains came from one sample sequenced in a study of vaccination effects on CD4 cells after COVID-19. TCRdb's copy holds only in-frame clones and misses some; the assay was immunoSEQ multiplex PCR. Here the sample spans roughly 45,000 clones, more than 65% being singletons. The culture ran for approximately 10 days, and then CD4+ T cells were isolated. Participants received two doses of either the BNT162b2 or mRNA-1273 vaccine. Antigen specificity for these receptors is unknown. Source: CD4+ T cells from PBMCs cultured without peptide, taken after COVID-19 vaccination. The receptor source for this set is a human donor who received a COVID-19 vaccine.

The V gene is TRBV27, the J gene TRBJ1-3; D is possibly TRBD1 (5 bases). Per the germline V gene, CDR1 is MNHEY and CDR2 is SMNVEV (reference sequence). V was pared by 3 bases and J by 7 bases, with 13 bases between. This CDR3 contains 14 residues. The CDR3 DNA sequence: TGTGCCAGCAGTTTCTCAGGGAGGGGTAACACCATATATTTT. Amino acid sequence: CASSFSGRGNTIYF.

The chain links TRBV4-2 to TRBJ1-5; 8 bases align to TRBD1. V shed 0 bases, J shed 3 bases, and the junction held 16 bases outside the gene matches. Germline V gene data show CDR1 as LGHNA and CDR2 as YNFKEQ. The CDR3 sequence is 20 residues long. CDR3 nucleotides: TGTGCCAGCAGCCAAGAAGAAGTAAGAGTCGGGACAGGTGTCAATCAGCCCCAGCATTTT. Translation gives CASSQEEVRVGTGVNQPQHF.

The rearrangement links TRBV5-1 to TRBJ2-5; 7 bases map to TRBD1. The germline V gene encodes CDR1 SGHRS and CDR2 YFSETQ. CDR3 length equals 15 residues. With 0 bases clipped from V and 2 bases from J, the junction kept 4 bases outside the gene matches. The CDR3 nucleotides read TGCGCCAGCAGCTTGGCCCCGGGACAGCAAGAGACCCAGTACTTC. Its translation is CASSLAPGQQETQYF.

This clone was counted only a few times. V is TRBV5-1 and J is TRBJ2-2, with D possibly matching TRBD1 (5 bases). Trimming cost V 0 bases and J 3 bases, with 9 bases left between them. Germline CDR1 SGHRS, CDR2 YFSETQ. The CDR3 sequence is 15 residues long. Here the CDR3 DNA reads TGCGCCAGCAGCTTGGCCCTCAGGGACACCGGGGAGCTGTTTTTT. Translation: CASSLALRDTGELFF.

V and J are TRBV6-6 and TRBJ2-2; tentatively, D is TRBD2 (6 bases). The CDR3 length is 15 residues. The germline V gene encodes CDR1 MNHNY and CDR2 SVGAGI (reference sequence). The V gene lost 2 bases and the J gene lost 2 bases, with 9 bases spanning the gap. CDR3 coding DNA: TGTGCCAGCAGTTACCCGGGACTTAACACCGGGGAGCTGTTTTTT. Its translation is CASSYPGLNTGELFF.

The chain recombines TRBV11-2 with TRBJ1-1; perhaps TRBD1 as D (6 bases). The CDR3 extends over 17 amino acids. The germline V and J ends were trimmed by 5 bases and 2 bases, with 21 bases remaining between them. Looked up from germline, CDR1 is SGHAT and CDR2 is FQNNGV. The CDR3 DNA sequence: TGTGCCAGCAGCATAATTTACCGGGACAAGACTAACACTGAAGCTTTCTTT. It codes for CASSIIYRDKTNTEAFF.

V is TRBV6-5 and J is TRBJ1-4; D ambiguous. This CDR3 has 14 amino acids. The germline gives CDR1 MNHEY, CDR2 SVGAGI. Between the trimmed V and J ends, which lost 2 bases and 1 base, there was a span of 5 bases. The CDR3 region is CASSYRVTNEKLFF. Here the CDR3 DNA reads TGTGCCAGCAGTTACAGGGTAACTAATGAAAAACTGTTTTTT.

V is TRBV15 and J is TRBJ1-2; no firm D call. Germline V lookup: CDR1 LNHNV, CDR2 YYDKDF (reference sequence). The CDR3 is 13 amino acids. V was cut by 3 bases and J by 2 bases, with 7 bases left in between. DNA of the CDR3: TGTGCCACCAGCAGCGACAACAACTATGGCTACACCTTC. Residues: CATSSDNNYGYTF.

The chain joins TRBV5-1 to TRBJ1-3, with 9 positions matching TRBD1. The junction had 6 bases not matched to a gene; V was cut back by 4 bases and J by 4 bases. This CDR3 comprises 15 residues. Germline assignment: CDR1 SGHRS and CDR2 YFSETQ. The CDR3 spells CASSLGQGMGNTIYF. The DNA of the CDR3 is TGCGCCAGCAGCCTAGGACAGGGGATGGGAAACACCATATATTTT.

On this clone: The same CDR3 is also encoded by other DNA sequences in this sample. The chain couples TRBV28 to TRBJ1-2, with D unclear. The germline V and J ends were trimmed by 8 bases and 0 bases, with 4 bases remaining between them. CDR3 length equals 11 residues. Germline V gene lookup returns CDR1 MDHEN and CDR2 SYDVKM. Here the CDR3 DNA reads TGTGCCAGCGGAACTAACTATGGCTACACCTTC. This codes for CASGTNYGYTF.

This chain connects TRBV5-1 to TRBJ2-3; D gene uncertain. The germline gives CDR1 SGHRS, CDR2 YFSETQ. The CDR3 is 15 residues long. V was shortened by 0 bases and J by 2 bases, with 10 bases between the two germline ends. The CDR3 DNA reads as TGCGCCAGCAGCTTGGCCGGGCTAGACACAGATACGCAGTATTTT. It codes for CASSLAGLDTDTQYF.

This rearrangement joins TRBV24-1 to TRBJ2-1; no clear D. V lost 3 bases and J 6 bases, leaving 8 bases between the germline ends. CDR1 is KGHDR, CDR2 SFDVKD, per germline. This CDR3 has 13 amino acids. CDR3 amino acids: CATSDRLVNEQFF. The CDR3 DNA reads TGTGCCACCAGTGATCGGCTAGTCAATGAGCAGTTCTTC.

This chain uses TRBV12-2 with TRBJ2-5; the table's D call of TRBD1 was not tested on the DNA. TRBV12-2 is deemed a pseudogene. The CDR3 sequence is 14 residues long. CDR3 region: CASRIRGGEETQYF. DNA of the CDR3: TGTGCAAGTCGCATCAGAGGGGGCGAGGAGACCCAGTACTTC.

A few counts support this clone. This chain joins TRBV19 and TRBJ2-2; D ambiguous. V was clipped by 4 bases and J by 1 base, with 10 bases between them. Germline assignment: CDR1 LNHDA and CDR2 SQIVND (reference sequence). The CDR3 is made up of 15 amino acids. DNA of the CDR3: TGTGCCAGTAGTACCTACGACGGGAACACCGGGGAGCTGTTTTTT. This encodes CASSTYDGNTGELFF.

The CDR3 DNA sequence: TGCAGCGTTGAAGATCTTGTTGGACAGGGACACTACGAGCAGTACTTC. Translated: CSVEDLVGQGHYEQYF. The chain uses TRBV29-1 and TRBJ2-7, with 8 bases fitting TRBD1. Germline V gene sequence: CDR1 SQVTM, CDR2 ANQGSEA. The CDR3 is 16 amino acids. The junction had 10 bases not matched to a gene; V was cut back by 0 bases and J by 3 bases.

This clone was seen a few times. The chain has TRBV5-5 and TRBJ2-7; 7 bases align to TRBD1. From germline, CDR1 is SGHKS and CDR2 YYEKEE (reference sequence). The CDR3 loop spans 15 amino acids. The V gene end was trimmed by 0 bases and the J gene end by 2 bases; junction bases not matched to a gene: 5. CDR3 protein: CASSLGRTGAYEQYF. CDR3 coding DNA: TGTGCCAGCAGCTTGGGACGCACAGGGGCCTACGAGCAGTACTTC.

The rearrangement links TRBV5-4 to TRBJ2-3, with a tentative D call TRBD1 (6 bases). From germline, CDR1 is SGHNT and CDR2 YYREEE (reference sequence). The CDR3 loop spans 15 amino acids. V lost 5 bases and J lost 3, with 16 bases in between. The CDR3 reads CASRNVRQGTDTQYF. The CDR3 region has the DNA TGTGCCAGCAGGAATGTCAGGCAGGGGACAGATACGCAGTATTTT.

The V call is TRBV20-1, the J call TRBJ2-5; a possible D gene is TRBD2 (6 bases). The CDR3 has 13 residues. From germline, CDR1 is DFQATT and CDR2 SNEGSKA (reference sequence). Deletions cut 3 bases from V and 10 bases from J, with 18 bases between. The CDR3: CSASSPGTPRQYF. The CDR3, as DNA: TGCAGTGCTAGTAGCCCAGGGACTCCCCGCCAGTACTTC.

The rearrangement links TRBV19 to TRBJ2-3; D is ambiguous. Per the germline V gene, CDR1 is LNHDA and CDR2 is SQIVND (reference sequence). The CDR3 is 11 amino acids. Trimming took 11 bases from V and 5 from J, leaving 11 bases between them. As DNA, the CDR3 is TGTGCCTCCCGGGTCGGAGATACGCAGTATTTT. Residues: CASRVGDTQYF. Drawing the rest from reference TRBV19 and TRBJ2-3, the complete variable domain is DGGITQSPKYLFRKEGQNVTLSCEQNLNHDAMYWYRQDPGQGLRLIYYSQIVNDFQKGDIAEGYSVSREKKESFPLTVTSAQKNPTAFYLCASRVGDTQYFGPGTRLTVL.

This clone was counted between two and nine times. The chain employs TRBV3-1 (or the pseudogene TRBV3-2) and TRBJ2-7; no clear D gene. The CDR3 contains 14 residues. Per germline, CDR1 LGHDT and CDR2 YNNKEL (reference sequence). V was clipped by 7 bases and J by 2 bases, with 15 bases between them. The CDR3 DNA reads TGTGCCAGCAACGGACCTGGGGAAACCTACGAGCAGTACTTC. Amino acid sequence: CASNGPGETYEQYF.

The DNA for the CDR3 is TGTGCCAGCAGCCCGGGGACGAACACTGAAGCTTTCTTT. Translation gives CASSPGTNTEAFF. The chain employs TRBV3-1 (or the pseudogene TRBV3-2) and TRBJ1-1; possibly TRBD1 for D (5 bases). This CDR3 is 13 amino acids long. CDR1 and CDR2 (germline): LGHDT, YNNKEL (reference sequence). V was clipped by 4 bases and J by 1 base, with 7 bases between them.

The chain couples TRBV6-5 to TRBJ2-7; 8 bases are shared with TRBD1. This CDR3 is 14 amino acids long. V shed 7 bases and J 4 bases; nucleotides not matched to a gene: 9. The germline V gene encodes CDR1 MNHEY and CDR2 SVGAGI. Here the CDR3 DNA reads TGTGCCAGCATAGACAGGGGTTCTTCGTACGAGCAGTACTTC. Its protein product is CASIDRGSSYEQYF.

This clone appeared a few times. As DNA, the CDR3 is TGCAGCGTTCGGAGGAACACTGAAGCTTTCTTT. It translates to CSVRRNTEAFF. This chain links TRBV29-1 with TRBJ1-1; D is ambiguous. V lost 5 bases and J lost 1, with 5 bases in between. Germline V lookup: CDR1 SQVTM, CDR2 ANQGSEA. CDR3 length equals 11 residues.

The J gene is TRBJ2-7, the V gene TRBV2; D is undetermined. CDR1 SNHLY and CDR2 FYNNEI come from the germline V gene. V shed 7 bases and J shed 1 base, with 14 bases lying between them. The CDR3 sequence is 14 residues long. This CDR3 reads CASMQEADSYEQYF. CDR3 nucleotides: TGTGCCAGCATGCAAGAGGCGGATTCCTACGAGCAGTACTTC.

V and J are TRBV7-2 and TRBJ1-2; D possibly corresponds to TRBD1 (5 bases). V was shortened by 1 base and J by 4 bases, with 16 bases between the two germline ends. This CDR3 is 16 amino acids long. The germline V gene has CDR1 SGHTA and CDR2 FQGNSA. CDR3 region: CASSLGQTARGYGYTF. The CDR3 coding sequence is TGTGCCAGCAGCTTAGGGCAGACAGCGAGGGGCTATGGCTACACCTTC.

The J gene is TRBJ2-2, the V gene TRBV6-5; D is unclear. CDR3 length equals 13 residues. V was trimmed by 6 bases and J by 6 bases, leaving 11 bases between them. Per germline, CDR1 MNHEY and CDR2 SVGAGI. CDR3 loop: CASRPDSAGELFF. The CDR3 nucleotides read TGTGCCAGCAGACCAGACTCAGCCGGGGAGCTGTTTTTT.

The chain carries TRBV19 and TRBJ2-5; D may be TRBD2 (6 bases). The germline gives CDR1 LNHDA, CDR2 SQIVND (reference sequence). V dropped 4 bases and J dropped 5 bases, with 11 bases sitting between them. The CDR3 consists of 13 residues. The CDR3 bases are TGTGCCAGTAGTACCGGAGGGCGCGAGACCCAGTACTTC. Translation gives CASSTGGRETQYF.

The chain combines TRBV28 with TRBJ1-2; TRBD1 matches at 9 bases. The CDR3 contains 16 residues. Looked up from germline, CDR1 is MDHEN and CDR2 is SYDVKM. Unmatched junction bases numbered 12, after V lost 6 bases and J lost 4 bases. CDR3 in DNA: TGTGCCAGCAGAAACAGCGAAGGGACAGGGATCTATGGCTACACCTTC. It yields the protein CASRNSEGTGIYGYTF.

The J gene is TRBJ1-5, the V gene TRBV2, with a weak D call TRBD1 (6 bases). CDR1 is SNHLY, CDR2 FYNNEI, per germline. The CDR3 totals 14 residues. V lost 4 bases and J lost 2, with 9 bases in between. CDR3 loop: CASSGAGGNQPQHF. For the CDR3, the DNA is TGTGCCAGCAGTGGGGCAGGGGGCAATCAGCCCCAGCATTTT.

The gene calls are TRBV14 and TRBJ1-4; tentative D call: TRBD1 (5 bases). CDR1 is SGHDN and CDR2 is FVKESK in the germline V gene. Trimming removed 1 base from V and 5 bases from J, with 11 bases in between. The CDR3 runs 15 residues. The CDR3 protein is CASSQGRGLNEKLFF. The CDR3 nucleotides read TGTGCCAGCAGCCAAGGCCGGGGCCTAAATGAAAAACTGTTTTTT.

CDR3 protein: CASSQRDLQDPGNTIYF. The CDR3 nucleotides are TGCGCCAGCAGCCAACGCGACCTACAGGACCCTGGAAACACCATATATTTT. V is TRBV4-1 and J is TRBJ1-3, with a weak D call TRBD1 (5 bases). The CDR3 is 17 amino acids. In germline, CDR1 is MGHRA, CDR2 YSYEKL. The V end lost 2 bases, the J end lost 2 bases, and 16 bases lay between the germline ends.

This clone was found once. This sequence joins TRBV7-2 and TRBJ1-1; D possibly corresponds to TRBD1 (5 bases). Trimming cost V 6 bases and J 2 bases, with 10 bases left between them. Germline V gives CDR1 SGHTA, CDR2 FQGNSA. There are 13 residues in the CDR3. The CDR3 bases are TGTGCCAGCAGTCAGGGAAGAAACACTGAAGCTTTCTTT. Amino acids: CASSQGRNTEAFF. The full variable domain, completed using reference TRBV7-2 and TRBJ1-1, is GAGVSQSPSNKVTEKGKDVELRCDPISGHTALYWYRQSLGQGLEFLIYFQGNSAPDKSGLPSDRFSAERTGGSVSTLTIQRTQQEDSAVYLCASSQGRNTEAFFGQGTRLTVV.